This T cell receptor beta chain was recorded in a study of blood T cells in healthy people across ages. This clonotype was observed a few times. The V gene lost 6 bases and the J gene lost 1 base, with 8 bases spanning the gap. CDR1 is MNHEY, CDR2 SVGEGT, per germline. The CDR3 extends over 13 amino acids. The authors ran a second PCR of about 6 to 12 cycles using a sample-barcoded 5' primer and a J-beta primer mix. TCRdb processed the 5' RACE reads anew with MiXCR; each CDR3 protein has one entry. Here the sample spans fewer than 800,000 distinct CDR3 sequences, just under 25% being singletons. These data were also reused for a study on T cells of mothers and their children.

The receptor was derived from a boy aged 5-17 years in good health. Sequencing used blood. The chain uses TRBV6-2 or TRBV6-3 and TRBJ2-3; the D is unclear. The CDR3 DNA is TGTGCCAGCAGCCGCGGCCGCACAGATACGCAGTATTTT. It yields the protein CASSRGRTDTQYF.